This T cell receptor beta chain is from a study of blood T cell repertoires in COVID-19 (dated by TCRdb to about 2020). General notes on the study: Samples covering the acute and convalescent phases of COVID-19 were provided by collaborators in the United States, Italy and Spain. The prospective study material was composed of cDNA or gDNA derived from T cells, B-cell-depleted T cells, or PBMCs. Deeply sampled blood TCRbeta repertoires from subjects exposed to, actively infected with, or recovered from COVID-19 were included in the dataset. A freely available public database, intended as a resource for researchers studying the immune response to SARS-CoV-2, is where the repertoires were released. Samples were obtained from the ongoing ImmuneRACE study (first 160 participants) and from approximately 1,200 subjects provided by 6 global collaborators. A de-identified subject ID, COVID-19 status, age in years and sex were almost always included in the sample metadata. Where available, HLA class I and class II types were taken from metadata supplied by the sample provider and were not determined by assay-based typing. Here is what the overall study found, with its caveats: The amount of clinical and demographic metadata varied by source and participant and was provided uncurated.

The collaborating institutions used their own protocols to collect whole blood in K2EDTA tubes. For TCRbeta analysis, collaborators shipped samples as frozen whole blood, isolated PBMCs, or DNA extracted from either of those sample types. On this clone: Its antigen is still unknown. There are no base qualities to consult, and no much larger clone falls within one base.

TCRbeta CDR3 regions were amplified from genomic DNA by means of the immunoSEQ Assay, a bias-controlled multiplex PCR. The authors' analysis ran thus. Nucleated cell counts per sample were estimated from amplification of reference gene primers within the assay. To quantify the absolute abundance of each unique TCRbeta CDR3 rearrangement, sequence reads were collapsed and filtered. For each sample, productive Simpson clonality was calculated as the square root of Simpson's diversity index over productive rearrangements. TCRdb carries this immuneACCESS record with in-frame sequences only. Its versions omit some clonotypes, under half of them owing to an unresolved V gene in the studies checked, with the rest unexplained. V, J and clone size were drawn from that table, and D and trimming were deduced from the DNA. Here the sample has 120,000 or so clones; approximately 86% occur a single time. About 1% of the sample is held by the ten biggest clonotypes.

V lost 3 bases and J lost 8 bases; the stretch between them is 19 bases long. There are 15 amino acids in the CDR3, from cysteine to phenylalanine inclusive. Of all the DNA, just the CDR3 is kept, 45 bases in frame from base 1. The germline V gene supplies CDR1 MDHEN and CDR2 SYDVKM. This clonotype was sampled from a woman in her fifties or sixties with active or convalescent COVID-19. The sample comprised peripheral blood. This sequence uses TRBV28 and TRBJ1-1, and the D gene may be TRBD1, 5 bases matching. The CDR3 corresponds to CASSFIFPGSGEAFF. The sequenced DNA is TGTGCCAGCAGTTTTATATTCCCAGGGTCTGGGGAAGCTTTCTTT.